What follows is one TCR beta chain and its context. The antigen is undetermined. The data derive from a study of T cell responses to AZD1222 COVID-19 vaccine. Whole-study results and caveats: Baseline seropositivity characterized only a handful of AZD1222 recipients. Donor demographics were predominantly white British with a female majority; clonal diversity may be underestimated.

Only in-frame clones appear in the TCRdb table, and some are missing; sequencing was by immunoSEQ multiplex PCR. The sample yields about 130,000 clones, 94% seen once. This CDR3 is 15 amino acids long. Germline CDR1 reads MDHEN; CDR2 reads SYDVKM. Trimming took 2 bases from V and 3 from J, leaving 14 bases between them. The sequence was obtained from an adult in good health. This sample comprised peripheral blood, obtained on day 0 of AZD1222 vaccination. This chain uses TRBV28 with TRBJ2-7; D perhaps matches TRBD1 (6 bases). The CDR3: CASSLGQGSFYEQYF. CDR3 bases: TGTGCCAGCAGTTTAGGGCAGGGGAGCTTCTACGAGCAGTACTTC.